This paragraph covers one T cell receptor beta chain sequence. The source of the sample is a study of cytomegalovirus exposure and HLA in healthy donors. This CDR3 comprises 16 residues. Germline lookup yields CDR1 MGHRA and CDR2 YSYEKL. The V and J ends lost 6 bases and 0 bases respectively, with 18 bases between them. PCR involved 60 Vbeta and 13 Jbeta primers. TCRdb's copy holds only in-frame clones and misses some; the assay was immunoSEQ multiplex PCR. This sample has 90,000 or so clones, with approximately 80% found just once. Sequencing input: PBMCs. The receptor was isolated from a middle-aged man in good health and CMV-seropositive. This chain connects TRBV4-1 to TRBJ2-7; D uncertain. The CDR3 DNA is TGCGCCAGCAGTCAATCCTTAATCAGAGGCTCCTACGAGCAGTACTTC. It specifies CASSQSLIRGSYEQYF.